This record looks at one T cell receptor (beta chain) sequence and its context. This record comes from a study of identical twins. From the 5' RACE reads, TCRdb called clonotypes with MiXCR, one entry per CDR3 protein. This table has about 530,000 distinct CDR3 sequences, roughly 15% appearing once. The data also belong to a second study, concerning yellow fever vaccine responses in identical twins.

Sequencing used CD4+ T cells sorted from blood. The source is a woman aged 18-29 years in good health.

The CDR3 loop is CASSQRGREIGYEQYF. CDR3 in DNA: TGTGCCAGCAGCCAGAGGGGGCGGGAGATCGGCTACGAGCAGTACTTC. The chain is built from TRBV7-2 and TRBJ2-7; D might be TRBD1 or TRBD2, each matching 7 bases. From germline, CDR1 is SGHTA and CDR2 FQGNSA. This CDR3 contains 16 residues. Trimming took 5 bases from V and 3 from J, leaving 20 bases between them. The whole variable domain, remainder taken from reference TRBV7-2 and TRBJ2-7, is GAGVSQSPSNKVTEKGKDVELRCDPISGHTALYWYRQSLGQGLEFLIYFQGNSAPDKSGLPSDRFSAERTGGSVSTLTIQRTQQEDSAVYLCASSQRGREIGYEQYFGPGTRLTVT.